These T cell receptor beta chains were read from a single sample in a study of graft-versus-host responses after intestinal transplantation. TCRdb's table, derived via immunoSEQ multiplex PCR, lists solely in-frame clones and lacks some. The sample lists some 96,000 clones, about 93% occurring once. The sample here was PBMCs, taken 450 to 480 days after intestinal transplant. The receptors come from a human patient who received an intestinal transplant, so some T cells may come from the graft donor. Each CDR3 is given with its conserved first and last residue. The D gene is left open where the match is weak. Only part of the rows carry a size: once, few, many, or a class if the clone is expanded.

D gene	V gene	clone size	J gene	CDR3 DNA	CDR3 protein
NA	TRBV5-6	NA	TRBJ1-1	TGTGCCAGCAGCAGAAAACTCGTAGGCACTGAAGCTTTCTTT	CASSRKLVGTEAFF
NA	TRBV9	few	TRBJ2-3	TGTGCCAGCAGCGTAGAGGGCCCCCCAGATACGCAGTATTTT	CASSVEGPPDTQYF
TRBD1	TRBV5-1	NA	TRBJ1-1	TGCGCCAGCAGCTGGACAGGGGGTGAAGCTTTCTTT	CASSWTGGEAFF
TRBD1	TRBV5-1	NA	TRBJ2-3	TGCGCCAGCAGTCACGACAGGGGTATCACAGATACGCAGTATTTT	CASSHDRGITDTQYF
NA	TRBV7-3	NA	TRBJ1-3	TGTGCCAGCAGCTTATGGGGCAGTCCTGGAAACACCATATATTTT	CASSLWGSPGNTIYF
NA	TRBV7-2	NA	TRBJ2-7	TGTGCCAGCAGCCACTGGGGCAGGGTGGGGGACGAGCAGTACTTC	CASSHWGRVGDEQYF
NA	TRBV6-1	NA	TRBJ1-4	TGTGCCAGCAAAGGATGGGGCAGGAGTGAAAAACTGTTTTTT	CASKGWGRSEKLFF
NA	TRBV7-3	NA	TRBJ2-5	TGTGCCAGCAGCCAAAGGCCTCAAGAGACCCAGTACTTC	CASSQRPQETQYF
NA	TRBV7-9	once	TRBJ2-5	TGTGCCATCGAGGGATCAGAGACCCAGTACTTC	CAIEGSETQYF
NA	TRBV7-9	NA	TRBJ2-7	TGTGCCAGCAGCTTAGGGGGCGACGAGCAGTACTTC	CASSLGGDEQYF
NA	TRBV2	NA	TRBJ2-7	TGTGCCAGCACCCCGGGGAGCTCCTACGAGCAGTACTTC	CASTPGSSYEQYF
NA	TRBV29-1	NA	TRBJ2-2	TGCAGCGTTTTTTCGGAGGGCGACACCGGGGAGCTGTTTTTT	CSVFSEGDTGELFF
NA	TRBV7-2	NA	TRBJ2-7	TGTGCCAGCAGCTTAGTGCCCGGGGACCGTACCTACGAGCAGTACTTC	CASSLVPGDRTYEQYF
NA	TRBV7-7	NA	TRBJ2-5	TGTGCTAGCAGCCTACGGACGCAAGAGACCCAGTACTTC	CASSLRTQETQYF
NA	TRBV7-4	NA	TRBJ2-3	TGTGCCAGCCGAGTGCAGGTCACGGTCACAGATACGCAGTATTTT	CASRVQVTVTDTQYF
NA	TRBV6-5	NA	TRBJ1-2	TGTGCCAGCAGTTACAGAGGAGGCTACACCTTC	CASSYRGGYTF
TRBD2	TRBV9	NA	TRBJ2-3	TGTGCCAGCAGCCCCACGGGCGGGGGGGACACAGATACGCAGTATTTT	CASSPTGGGDTDTQYF
TRBD1	TRBV2	NA	TRBJ2-5	TGTGCCAGCATCCGGGACAGGGGTCAAGAGACCCAGTACTTC	CASIRDRGQETQYF
TRBD1	TRBV6-6	NA	TRBJ1-1	TGTGCCAGCAGCCGACAGGGGATGTGGACTGAAGCTTTCTTT	CASSRQGMWTEAFF
NA	TRBV6-5	NA	TRBJ1-3	TGTGCCAGAGGGAGCAGGGCGGCGAACACCATATATTTT	CARGSRAANTIYF
TRBD1	TRBV5-1	NA	TRBJ1-2	TGCGCCAGCAGCTTGGGAGGACAGGGCCTCTATGGCTACACCTTC	CASSLGGQGLYGYTF
TRBD1	TRBV6-5	NA	TRBJ1-2	TGTGCCAGCAGTCGGACAGGGACGGGCTACACCTTC	CASSRTGTGYTF
NA	TRBV6-5	NA	TRBJ2-5	TGTGCCAGCAGTTACGGAGGTGAGCAGTACTTC	CASSYGGEQYF
NA	TRBV7-9	NA	TRBJ1-1	TGTGCCAGCGGACGACAGTCAAGTGAAGCTTTCTTT	CASGRQSSEAFF
TRBD1	TRBV5-5	NA	TRBJ1-2	TGTGCCAGCAGCTTGGCCCCCAGGGGGGAAGGCTATGGCTACACCTTC	CASSLAPRGEGYGYTF
NA	TRBV11-2	few	TRBJ1-1	TGTGCCAGCAGCTTTTGGGGGAACACTGAAGCTTTCTTT	CASSFWGNTEAFF
NA	TRBV5-1	NA	TRBJ1-1	TGCGCCAGCAGCTTGGAGCCAGAGAGAATGAACACTGAAGCTTTCTTT	CASSLEPERMNTEAFF
NA	TRBV9	NA	TRBJ1-2	TGTGCCAGCAGCGTAGCTGGGAACGGCCCGGACGTCTATGGCTACACCTTC	CASSVAGNGPDVYGYTF
NA	TRBV9	NA	TRBJ1-2	TGTGCCAGCAGCCTTTTTACAGGGAAGGCTGGCTATGGCTACACCTTC	CASSLFTGKAGYGYTF
NA	TRBV6-1	NA	TRBJ1-5	TGTGCCAGCAGTGATGATTGGCCCCCACTTTATAGCAATCAGCCCCAGCATTTT	CASSDDWPPLYSNQPQHF
NA	TRBV13	NA	TRBJ2-1	TGTGCCTGCACGGCGAGGCACCTCCACAATGAGCAGTTCTTC	CACTARHLHNEQFF
NA	TRBV6-1	NA	TRBJ1-5	TGTGCCAGCAGTGGAGAGGGACAACAGCCCCAGCATTTT	CASSGEGQQPQHF
NA	TRBV10-2	NA	TRBJ2-1	TGCGCCAGCAGTAATTCCCTTAGCGGTTGGGGGGGCATCGATGAGCAGTTCTTC	CASSNSLSGWGGIDEQFF
TRBD1	TRBV19	NA	TRBJ2-2	TGTGCCAGTAGGGAGGACAGGGTCTACACCGGGGAGCTGTTTTTT	CASREDRVYTGELFF
TRBD2	TRBV5-6	NA	TRBJ2-3	TGTGCCAGCAGGAGCGGGGGGGCGTCAAGTACGCAGTATTTT	CASRSGGASSTQYF
NA	TRBV7-9	once	TRBJ1-1	TGTGCCAGCAGCGTTCTAGGGGGCACTGAAGCTTTCTTT	CASSVLGGTEAFF
TRBD1	TRBV9	once	TRBJ1-3	TGTGCCAGCAGCTCCGACCTCGGACAGGGCGGTGGAAACACCATATATTTT	CASSSDLGQGGGNTIYF
TRBD2	TRBV6-5	once	TRBJ2-1	TGTGCCAGCAGTTATGGGGGGGTCTCCTACAATGAGCAGTTCTTC	CASSYGGVSYNEQFF
NA	TRBV6-4	NA	TRBJ2-3	TGTGCCAGCAGTGACGATCCTAGCCGCCCCACAGATACGCAGTATTTT	CASSDDPSRPTDTQYF
NA	TRBV11-2	NA	TRBJ1-4	TGTGCCAGCAGCCCTAGCCCTTTTAGGCTGGCGACTAATGAAAAACTGTTTTTT	CASSPSPFRLATNEKLFF
TRBD2	TRBV6-4	NA	TRBJ2-2	TGTGCCAGCAGTGCGACTAGCGCCGGGGAGCTGTTTTTT	CASSATSAGELFF
NA	TRBV19	NA	TRBJ1-2	TGTGCCAGTAGTAGTTACCCAACAGGGACGGGCTATGGCTACACCTTC	CASSSYPTGTGYGYTF
TRBD1	TRBV7-9	NA	TRBJ2-1	TGTGCCAGCAGCACCCCCCGGGACAGGGGCCTCTACAATGAGCAGTTCTTC	CASSTPRDRGLYNEQFF
NA	TRBV15	NA	TRBJ2-7	TGTGCCACCAGCGGTGCCCAAGACCCAAGGCTCGGCGAGCAGTACTTC	CATSGAQDPRLGEQYF
NA	TRBV7-8	NA	TRBJ1-2	TGTGCCAGCTCGGGGGGGATAGGGCATTATGGCTACACCTTC	CASSGGIGHYGYTF
TRBD1	TRBV13	NA	TRBJ1-2	TGTGCCAGCAGCCTCGGGACAGGCCCCGCTAACTATGGCTACACCTTC	CASSLGTGPANYGYTF
NA	TRBV9	NA	TRBJ2-6	TGTGCCAGTACACCAGGGGTCTCTGGGGCCAACGTCCTGACTTTC	CASTPGVSGANVLTF
NA	TRBV11-1	once	TRBJ2-1	TGTGCCAGCAGCGTAGATCTGCCTTACAATGAGCAGTTCTTC	CASSVDLPYNEQFF
TRBD1	TRBV5-1	NA	TRBJ1-1	TGCGCCAGCAGCCCAAACCGGGACAGGGGGCTACGGAACACTGAAGCTTTCTTT	CASSPNRDRGLRNTEAFF
NA	TRBV27	NA	TRBJ1-1	TGTGCCAGCAGTCAGACGGGCAGACCGAACACTGAAGCTTTCTTT	CASSQTGRPNTEAFF
NA	TRBV6-5	NA	TRBJ1-1	TGTGCCAGCAGAGTGCCAGTGAACACTGAAGCTTTCTTT	CASRVPVNTEAFF